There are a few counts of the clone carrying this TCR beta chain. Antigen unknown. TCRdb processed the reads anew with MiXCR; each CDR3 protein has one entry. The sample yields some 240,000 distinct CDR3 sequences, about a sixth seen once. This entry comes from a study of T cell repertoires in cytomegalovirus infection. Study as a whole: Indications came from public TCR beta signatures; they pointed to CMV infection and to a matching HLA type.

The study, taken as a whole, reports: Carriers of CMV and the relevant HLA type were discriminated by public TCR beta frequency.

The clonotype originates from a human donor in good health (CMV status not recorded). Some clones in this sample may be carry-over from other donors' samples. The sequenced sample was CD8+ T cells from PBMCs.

CDR3 region: CASSGRTGGTEAFF. CDR3 sequence (DNA): TGTGCCAGCAGCGGGAGGACAGGGGGCACTGAAGCTTTCTTT. The genes are TRBV2 and TRBJ1-1; 10 nucleotides line up with TRBD1. This CDR3 contains 14 residues. The V segment lost 6 bases and the J segment 4 bases; nucleotides outside the gene matches: 5. The germline V gene encodes CDR1 SNHLY and CDR2 FYNNEI.